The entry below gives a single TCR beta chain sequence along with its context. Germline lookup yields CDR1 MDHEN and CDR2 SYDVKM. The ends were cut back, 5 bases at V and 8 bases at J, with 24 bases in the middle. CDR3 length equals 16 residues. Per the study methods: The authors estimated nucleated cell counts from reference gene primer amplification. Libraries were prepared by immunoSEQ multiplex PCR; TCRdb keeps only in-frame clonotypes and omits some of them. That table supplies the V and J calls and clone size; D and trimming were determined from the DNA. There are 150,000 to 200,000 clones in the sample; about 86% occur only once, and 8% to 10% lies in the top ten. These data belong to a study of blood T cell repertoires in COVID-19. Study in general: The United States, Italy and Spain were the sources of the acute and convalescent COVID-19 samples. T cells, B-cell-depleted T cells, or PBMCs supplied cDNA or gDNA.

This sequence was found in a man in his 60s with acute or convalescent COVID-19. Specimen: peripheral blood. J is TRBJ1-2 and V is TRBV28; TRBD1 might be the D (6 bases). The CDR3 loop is CASSLWNSQGQGGYTF. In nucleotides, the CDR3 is TGTGCCAGCAGTCTTTGGAACAGTCAGGGGCAGGGCGGCTACACCTTC.